Listed below are T cell receptor beta chains from one sample, sequenced in a study of T-cell memory formation after mild COVID-19. In TCRdb, the 5' RACE reads were re-called with MiXCR into one record per CDR3 protein. The table records just over 400,000 distinct CDR3 sequences, around 22% of them present only once. The sample comprised PBMCs or a T cell subset sorted from them (not recorded which). Receptors were obtained from an adult woman who had mild COVID-19 (a few samples of this study predate the infection). Cell type and time point are not known. Each CDR3 is given with its conserved first and last residue. Each record gives: D gene, clone size, V gene, J gene, CDR3 protein, CDR3 DNA. A D gene is named only where the DNA matches it firmly. Expanded clones are given a class, and other clones once, few, many or no size at all.

NA	NA	TRBV20-1	TRBJ1-2	CSARVAAPYGYTF	TGCAGTGCTAGAGTTGCAGCGCCCTATGGCTACACCTTC
TRBD2	NA	TRBV6-6	TRBJ2-1	CASSFLLAGEGFF	TGTGCCAGCAGTTTCCTCTTAGCGGGAGAGGGGTTCTTC
TRBD1	NA	TRBV5-1	TRBJ2-2	CASSLNGQGGNTGELFF	TGCGCCAGCAGCCTCAACGGACAGGGAGGGAACACCGGGGAGCTGTTTTTT
NA	few	TRBV20-1	TRBJ1-3	CSARVSDGSGNTIYF	TGCAGTGCTAGAGTAAGCGACGGCTCTGGAAACACCATATATTTT
NA	few	TRBV7-9	TRBJ2-1	CASSFWESSYNEQFF	TGTGCCAGCAGCTTTTGGGAGAGCTCCTACAATGAGCAGTTCTTC
NA	NA	TRBV5-1	TRBJ1-3	CASSDTSSGNTIYF	TGCGCCAGCAGCGACACGTCATCTGGAAACACCATATATTTT
NA	NA	TRBV7-9	TRBJ1-6	CASDPGDGPNSPLHF	TGTGCCAGCGATCCGGGAGATGGTCCCAATTCACCCCTCCACTTT
NA	few	TRBV6-1	TRBJ2-6	CASSDQGTGANVLTF	TGTGCCAGCAGTGACCAGGGGACTGGGGCCAACGTCCTGACTTTC
NA	few	TRBV7-9	TRBJ1-6	CASSWDGNSPLHF	TGTGCCAGCAGCTGGGACGGGAATTCACCCCTCCACTTT
NA	NA	TRBV29-1	TRBJ2-2	CSVEVWAGRTGELFF	TGCAGCGTTGAAGTTTGGGCAGGGCGGACCGGGGAGCTGTTTTTT
NA	NA	TRBV5-1	TRBJ2-5	CASSMDNQETQYF	TGCGCCAGCAGCATGGACAACCAAGAGACCCAGTACTTC
NA	few	TRBV12-3/TRBV12-4	TRBJ2-3	CASSTRGGASDTQYF	TGTGCCAGCAGTACCAGGGGGGGGGCGTCAGATACGCAGTATTTT
NA	NA	TRBV21-1	TRBJ2-7	CASSKKDRTSGSMEYEQYF	TGTGCCAGCAGCAAAAAGGATCGGACTAGCGGGAGCATGGAGTACGAGCAGTACTTC
NA	NA	TRBV5-1	TRBJ2-2	CASTPGNTGELFF	TGCGCCAGCACGCCTGGGAACACCGGGGAGCTGTTTTTT
NA	NA	TRBV12-3/TRBV12-4	TRBJ2-6	CASSVRGSGANVLTF	TGTGCCAGCAGCGTTAGGGGCTCTGGGGCCAACGTCCTGACTTTC
NA	few	TRBV20-1	TRBJ1-5	CSARGQQGQPQHF	TGCAGTGCTAGGGGCCAACAGGGTCAGCCCCAGCATTTT
TRBD2	NA	TRBV9	TRBJ2-7	CASSVEPSGGYEQYF	TGTGCCAGCAGCGTAGAACCTAGCGGGGGCTACGAGCAGTACTTC
TRBD1	NA	TRBV12-3/TRBV12-4	TRBJ1-2	CASTRTGNFGYTF	TGTGCCAGCACCAGGACAGGGAATTTTGGCTACACCTTC
TRBD2	NA	TRBV5-4	TRBJ2-7	CASSLALAGEYEQYF	TGTGCCAGCAGCTTGGCGCTAGCGGGAGAATACGAGCAGTACTTC
NA	NA	TRBV27	TRBJ2-7	CASSLFPLAFSRTESYEQYF	TGTGCCAGCAGTTTATTTCCTCTAGCGTTTTCGCGCACGGAGTCCTACGAGCAGTACTTC
TRBD1	NA	TRBV28	TRBJ2-4	CASSRDRGNIQYF	TGTGCCAGCAGTCGGGACAGGGGTAACATTCAGTACTTC
NA	NA	TRBV18	TRBJ2-2	CASTSTLSDSGTGELFF	TGTGCCAGCACGTCCACCTTATCGGACAGCGGGACCGGGGAGCTGTTTTTT
NA	NA	TRBV15	TRBJ2-7	CATSRGGRAQTYEQYF	TGTGCCACCAGCAGAGGTGGAAGGGCGCAAACCTACGAGCAGTACTTC
NA	few	TRBV28	TRBJ1-2	CASSLRERGYGYTF	TGTGCCAGCAGCCTCAGGGAGAGGGGGTATGGCTACACCTTC
NA	few	TRBV7-2	TRBJ2-3	CASRSGSTDTQYF	TGTGCCAGCAGGTCAGGGAGCACAGATACGCAGTATTTT
NA	NA	TRBV5-1	TRBJ2-2	CASSLERARTGELFF	TGCGCCAGCAGCTTGGAGAGAGCGAGAACCGGGGAGCTGTTTTTT
NA	few	TRBV29-1	TRBJ2-3	CSVATGFTDTQYF	TGCAGCGTTGCTACAGGGTTTACAGATACGCAGTATTTT
NA	NA	TRBV29-1	TRBJ1-1	CSVRTAMNTEAFF	TGCAGCGTGCGGACAGCTATGAACACTGAAGCTTTCTTT
NA	NA	TRBV29-1	TRBJ2-7	CSALHQGYEQYF	TGCAGCGCCCTCCATCAGGGCTACGAGCAGTACTTC
NA	NA	TRBV24-1	TRBJ1-6	CATSDFEKEDGSPLHF	TGTGCCACCAGTGATTTTGAAAAGGAGGACGGTTCACCCCTCCACTTT
TRBD1	many	TRBV7-3	TRBJ1-1	CASSLQGADLEAFF	TGTGCCAGCAGCTTACAGGGGGCGGACCTTGAAGCTTTCTTT
TRBD1	few	TRBV15	TRBJ1-1	CATTEGARPAFF	TGTGCCACCACGGAGGGGGCTAGACCAGCTTTCTTT
NA	NA	TRBV27	TRBJ2-1	CASTALATRGEQFF	TGTGCCAGCACCGCCCTGGCGACTCGTGGTGAGCAGTTCTTC
TRBD1	NA	TRBV15	TRBJ2-5	CATSRGRDSWAQYF	TGTGCCACCAGCAGAGGACGGGACAGTTGGGCCCAGTACTTC
NA	NA	TRBV21-1	TRBJ1-1	CASLEAEAFF	TGTGCCAGCTTGGAGGCTGAAGCTTTCTTT
TRBD1	few	TRBV29-1	TRBJ2-1	CSVGQGGYNEQFF	TGCAGCGTAGGACAGGGGGGATACAATGAGCAGTTCTTC
TRBD1	NA	TRBV4-1	TRBJ1-2	CASSHTTGRAYGYTF	TGCGCCAGCAGCCACACGACAGGGAGGGCCTATGGCTACACCTTC